The 8 T cell receptor beta chains reported below all come from one sample, sequenced in a study of Tregs in tolerant kidney transplant recipients. The assay was immunoSEQ multiplex PCR, and TCRdb's table has in-frame clones only and misses some. The sample lists about 240,000 clones, around 81% occurring once. The specimen was CD4+ T cells from blood. The receptors stem from a human donor in good health.

The CDR3 loop reads CASSVVAAHKNEQFF. The CDR3 region has the DNA TGTGCCAGCAGCGTAGTGGCGGCCCATAAGAATGAGCAGTTCTTC. This chain uses TRBV9 with TRBJ2-1, with D unresolved. The germline V gene encodes CDR1 SGDLS and CDR2 YYNGEE. Trimming removed 0 bases at V and 7 bases at J, with 14 bases between. The CDR3 runs to 15 residues. The complete variable domain, with remaining parts taken from reference TRBV9 and TRBJ2-1, reads DSGVTQTPKHLITATGQRVTLRCSPRSGDLSVYWYQQSLDQGLQFLIQYYNGEERAKGNILERFSAQQFPDLHSELNLSSLELGDSALYFCASSVVAAHKNEQFFGPGTRLTVL.

V and J are TRBV7-7 and TRBJ2-2; the D gene is possibly TRBD2 (6 bases). This CDR3 comprises 15 residues. Germline lookup yields CDR1 SSHAT and CDR2 FNYEAQ (reference sequence). V lost 6 bases, J lost 0 bases, and 11 bases lay in between. CDR3 sequence: CASSIAAANTGELFF. DNA of the CDR3: TGTGCCAGCAGTATAGCGGCTGCGAACACCGGGGAGCTGTTTTTT. The full variable domain, with the rest looked up from reference TRBV7-7 and TRBJ2-2, is GAGVSQSPRYKVTKRGQDVTLRCDPISSHATLYWYQQALGQGPEFLTYFNYEAQPDKSGLPSDRFSAERPEGSISTLTIQRTEQRDSAMYRCASSIAAANTGELFFGEGSRLTVL.

This clone was seen just once. The chain uses TRBV9 and TRBJ1-3; D unresolved. The CDR3 has 17 residues. The ends were cut back, 0 bases at V and 0 bases at J, with 13 bases in the middle. The germline V gene encodes CDR1 SGDLS and CDR2 YYNGEE. As DNA, the CDR3 is TGTGCCAGCAGCGTAGAGTTTAAACGGAACTCTGGAAACACCATATATTTT. This gives the protein CASSVEFKRNSGNTIYF.

This clone has just one count. The rearrangement links TRBV19 to TRBJ2-1; weak D call: TRBD1 (6 bases). With 4 bases removed from V and 6 bases from J, the gap between germline ends came to 10 bases. Germline V gives CDR1 LNHDA, CDR2 SQIVND (reference sequence). This CDR3 is built from 13 residues. CDR3 residues: CASSNGQFNEQFF. CDR3 sequence (DNA): TGTGCCAGTAGTAATGGACAGTTCAATGAGCAGTTCTTC.

This chain connects TRBV18 to TRBJ2-1; tentatively, D is TRBD1 or TRBD2 (5 bases each). The CDR3 covers 18 residues. Trimming stripped 4 bases from V and 2 bases from J, with 21 bases between. Germline V CDR1 and CDR2: KGHSH, LQKENI. The CDR3 DNA follows: TGTGCCAGCTCACTCAATTCCGGGACCGTTAAGACCTACAATGAGCAGTTCTTC. Encoded protein: CASSLNSGTVKTYNEQFF.

V and J are TRBV6-6 and TRBJ1-1, with 10 bases that match TRBD1. The ends lost 0 bases at V and 4 bases at J; junction bases unmatched: 2. CDR3 size: 15 residues. Germline CDR1 MNHNY, CDR2 SVGAGI (reference sequence). CDR3 sequence reads: CASSYSGTGVTEAFF. CDR3 DNA sequence: TGTGCCAGCAGTTACTCGGGGACAGGGGTCACTGAAGCTTTCTTT.

This chain uses TRBV25-1 with TRBJ2-7; D not resolved. Germline V gene lookup returns CDR1 MGHDK and CDR2 SYGVNS. The CDR3 is 15 residues long. V lost 7 bases and J 4 bases, leaving 20 bases between the germline ends. The CDR3, as DNA: TGTGCCAGCAATTGGTCACACGGGCCGGATTACGAGCAGTACTTC. As protein: CASNWSHGPDYEQYF.

The V gene is TRBV4-1, the J gene TRBJ2-7, with 7 bases lining up with TRBD1. Losses at the gene ends were 0 bases for V and 0 bases for J; bases not matched to a gene: 2. There are 15 residues in the CDR3. Looked up from germline, CDR1 is MGHRA and CDR2 is YSYEKL. CDR3 sequence reads: CASSQEGQYSYEQYF. The DNA of the CDR3 is TGCGCCAGCAGCCAAGAGGGACAGTACTCCTACGAGCAGTACTTC.